Listed below are T cell receptor beta chains from one sample, sequenced in a study of shared clonotypes between healthy human individuals. Sequenced by immunoSEQ multiplex PCR; TCRdb stores in-frame clones only, minus some. Of hundreds of thousands of clones in the sample, roughly 95% were seen once. Specimen: naive CD8+ T cells sorted from blood. These receptors were collected from a woman in her twenties or thirties in good health. Each CDR3 is given with its conserved first and last residue. The D gene is left open where the match is weak. For some rows the clone size is stated as once, few or many, or as a class when expanded; others skip it.

clone size: -; D gene: -; V gene: TRBV19; J gene: TRBJ2-7; CDR3 protein: CASSTLVSSISEQYF; CDR3 DNA: TGTGCCAGTAGTACACTAGTGTCTTCCATTAGCGAGCAGTACTTC
clone size: -; D gene: -; V gene: TRBV27; J gene: TRBJ1-2; CDR3 protein: CASSPGTGYGYTF; CDR3 DNA: TGTGCCAGCAGTCCTGGGACGGGCTATGGCTACACCTTC
clone size: -; D gene: TRBD1; V gene: TRBV19; J gene: TRBJ2-7; CDR3 protein: CASSLTGAFSYEQYF; CDR3 DNA: TGTGCCAGTAGTCTCACAGGGGCCTTCTCCTACGAGCAGTACTTC
clone size: -; D gene: -; V gene: TRBV28; J gene: TRBJ2-7; CDR3 protein: CASSFGQEAHEQYF; CDR3 DNA: TGTGCCAGCAGTTTCGGGCAGGAGGCCCACGAGCAGTACTTC
clone size: -; D gene: -; V gene: TRBV6-5; J gene: TRBJ2-7; CDR3 protein: CASSYGGAHNEQYF; CDR3 DNA: TGTGCCAGCAGTTACGGAGGGGCTCACAACGAGCAGTACTTC
clone size: -; D gene: TRBD2; V gene: TRBV4-2; J gene: TRBJ2-7; CDR3 protein: CASSSSGRTGEQYF; CDR3 DNA: TGTGCCAGCAGTTCGAGCGGGAGAACGGGCGAGCAGTACTTC
clone size: -; D gene: -; V gene: TRBV25-1; J gene: TRBJ1-1; CDR3 protein: CASGLNTEAFF; CDR3 DNA: TGTGCCAGCGGACTGAACACTGAAGCTTTCTTT
clone size: -; D gene: TRBD2; V gene: TRBV2; J gene: TRBJ2-7; CDR3 protein: CASSEQFRLAGQEQYF; CDR3 DNA: TGTGCCAGCAGTGAACAGTTTCGTCTAGCGGGACAGGAGCAGTACTTC
clone size: -; D gene: -; V gene: TRBV4-2; J gene: TRBJ2-2; CDR3 protein: CASSQEGALGGGRVTGELFF; CDR3 DNA: TGTGCCAGCAGCCAAGAAGGAGCCTTAGGAGGGGGGCGGGTCACCGGGGAGCTGTTTTTT
clone size: -; D gene: TRBD2; V gene: TRBV9; J gene: TRBJ2-1; CDR3 protein: CASSVEAGGFNEQFF; CDR3 DNA: TGTGCCAGCAGCGTAGAGGCGGGAGGGTTCAATGAGCAGTTCTTC
clone size: -; D gene: TRBD2; V gene: TRBV11-2; J gene: TRBJ2-7; CDR3 protein: CASSLTLAGSSEQYF; CDR3 DNA: TGTGCCAGCAGCTTAACGTTAGCGGGATCCTCCGAGCAGTACTTC
clone size: once; D gene: -; V gene: TRBV4-1; J gene: TRBJ2-1; CDR3 protein: CASSQGFRGGDEQFF; CDR3 DNA: TGCGCCAGCAGCCAAGGGTTCCGGGGCGGAGATGAGCAGTTCTTC
clone size: -; D gene: TRBD2; V gene: TRBV19; J gene: TRBJ2-2; CDR3 protein: CASSKPSGRLTGELFF; CDR3 DNA: TGTGCCAGTAGTAAGCCTAGCGGGAGACTGACCGGGGAGCTGTTTTTT
clone size: -; D gene: -; V gene: TRBV6-1; J gene: TRBJ2-3; CDR3 protein: CASRGSGWGTDTQYF; CDR3 DNA: TGTGCCAGCAGGGGGTCCGGGTGGGGCACAGATACGCAGTATTTT
clone size: -; D gene: -; V gene: TRBV9; J gene: TRBJ2-3; CDR3 protein: CASSVARTDTQYF; CDR3 DNA: TGTGCCAGCAGCGTAGCTCGCACAGATACGCAGTATTTT
clone size: -; D gene: TRBD1; V gene: TRBV29-1; J gene: TRBJ2-3; CDR3 protein: CSAGQGHTQYF; CDR3 DNA: TGCAGCGCCGGACAGGGCCATACGCAGTATTTT
clone size: -; D gene: -; V gene: TRBV6-1; J gene: TRBJ1-4; CDR3 protein: CASSEALGASVKLFF; CDR3 DNA: TGTGCCAGCAGTGAAGCGTTGGGGGCCAGTGTAAAACTGTTTTTT
clone size: -; D gene: -; V gene: TRBV5-8; J gene: TRBJ1-5; CDR3 protein: CASSFGGFYQPQHF; CDR3 DNA: TGTGCCAGCAGCTTTGGGGGTTTCTATCAGCCCCAGCATTTT
clone size: -; D gene: -; V gene: TRBV28; J gene: TRBJ2-1; CDR3 protein: CASKKNLYNEQFF; CDR3 DNA: TGTGCCAGCAAGAAGAATTTATACAATGAGCAGTTCTTC
clone size: -; D gene: -; V gene: TRBV5-1; J gene: TRBJ1-1; CDR3 protein: CASSLAAQNTEAFF; CDR3 DNA: TGCGCCAGCAGCTTGGCGGCCCAGAACACTGAAGCTTTCTTT
clone size: -; D gene: -; V gene: TRBV4-1; J gene: TRBJ2-5; CDR3 protein: CASSQDLEETQYF; CDR3 DNA: TGCGCCAGCAGCCAAGATTTGGAAGAGACCCAGTACTTC
clone size: -; D gene: TRBD1; V gene: TRBV7-2; J gene: TRBJ1-3; CDR3 protein: CASSSDRGNGNTIYF; CDR3 DNA: TGTGCCAGCAGCTCGGACAGGGGGAATGGAAACACCATATATTTT
clone size: -; D gene: -; V gene: TRBV5-4; J gene: TRBJ2-6; CDR3 protein: CASSLGGSGANVLTF; CDR3 DNA: TGTGCCAGCAGCTTGGGTGGTTCTGGGGCCAACGTCCTGACTTTC
clone size: -; D gene: TRBD2; V gene: TRBV5-1; J gene: TRBJ2-7; CDR3 protein: CASSPGGLAGGSAYEQYF; CDR3 DNA: TGCGCCAGCAGCCCGGGGGGTTTAGCGGGAGGGAGCGCCTACGAGCAGTACTTC
clone size: -; D gene: -; V gene: TRBV4-1; J gene: TRBJ1-2; CDR3 protein: CASSQSLTVNYGYTF; CDR3 DNA: TGCGCCAGCAGCCAATCCTTGACAGTTAACTATGGCTACACCTTC
clone size: -; D gene: -; V gene: TRBV28; J gene: TRBJ1-3; CDR3 protein: CASSFAHGWGLRSGNTIYF; CDR3 DNA: TGTGCCAGCAGTTTTGCGCATGGATGGGGACTTCGCTCTGGAAACACCATATATTTT
clone size: -; D gene: -; V gene: TRBV21-1; J gene: TRBJ2-7; CDR3 protein: CASSNSGLLAGGVYEQYF; CDR3 DNA: TGTGCCAGCAGCAACTCTGGGCTCCTAGCGGGAGGTGTCTACGAGCAGTACTTC
clone size: -; D gene: -; V gene: TRBV15; J gene: TRBJ2-7; CDR3 protein: CATREGRDTVLYEQYF; CDR3 DNA: TGTGCCACCAGAGAGGGGCGGGACACTGTTTTGTACGAGCAGTACTTC
clone size: -; D gene: -; V gene: TRBV27; J gene: TRBJ2-3; CDR3 protein: CASSLSLTDTQYF; CDR3 DNA: TGTGCCAGCAGTTTATCGTTGACAGATACGCAGTATTTT
clone size: -; D gene: TRBD2; V gene: TRBV28; J gene: TRBJ2-1; CDR3 protein: CASSDPGLAGGSPKNEQFF; CDR3 DNA: TGTGCCAGCAGCGACCCGGGACTAGCGGGAGGCTCCCCGAAAAATGAGCAGTTCTTC
clone size: -; D gene: TRBD2; V gene: TRBV6-1; J gene: TRBJ2-1; CDR3 protein: CASTTSGSSDEQFF; CDR3 DNA: TGTGCCAGCACAACGAGCGGGAGTAGCGATGAGCAGTTCTTC
clone size: -; D gene: -; V gene: TRBV18; J gene: TRBJ1-2; CDR3 protein: CASSPRDTNWGYTF; CDR3 DNA: TGTGCCAGCTCACCCCGGGACACCAACTGGGGCTACACCTTC
clone size: -; D gene: -; V gene: TRBV27; J gene: TRBJ2-3; CDR3 protein: CASQTGADTQYF; CDR3 DNA: TGTGCCAGCCAAACCGGGGCAGATACGCAGTATTTT
clone size: -; D gene: -; V gene: TRBV5-1; J gene: TRBJ2-3; CDR3 protein: CASSLGPSYTDTQYF; CDR3 DNA: TGCGCCAGCAGTCTGGGACCGTCGTACACAGATACGCAGTATTTT
clone size: -; D gene: -; V gene: TRBV4-1; J gene: TRBJ2-7; CDR3 protein: CASSQDRGLESYEQYF; CDR3 DNA: TGCGCCAGCAGCCAAGATAGGGGGTTAGAATCCTACGAGCAGTACTTC
clone size: -; D gene: -; V gene: TRBV2; J gene: TRBJ2-7; CDR3 protein: CASSDPGVRYEQYF; CDR3 DNA: TGTGCCAGCAGTGACCCCGGGGTCAGGTACGAGCAGTACTTC
clone size: -; D gene: -; V gene: TRBV28; J gene: TRBJ2-2; CDR3 protein: CASSLRGGSNTGELFF; CDR3 DNA: TGTGCCAGCAGTTTACGTGGGGGGTCGAACACCGGGGAGCTGTTTTTT
clone size: -; D gene: -; V gene: TRBV28; J gene: TRBJ1-4; CDR3 protein: CASSFFGQAINEKLFF; CDR3 DNA: TGTGCCAGCAGTTTTTTTGGTCAGGCGATTAATGAAAAACTGTTTTTT
clone size: -; D gene: -; V gene: TRBV19; J gene: TRBJ2-1; CDR3 protein: CASVGSYNEQFF; CDR3 DNA: TGTGCCAGTGTGGGCTCCTACAATGAGCAGTTCTTC
clone size: -; D gene: -; V gene: TRBV27; J gene: TRBJ1-1; CDR3 protein: CASSLGAGATVTAFF; CDR3 DNA: TGTGCCAGCAGTTTAGGGGCAGGGGCCACAGTCACAGCTTTCTTT
clone size: -; D gene: -; V gene: TRBV10-3; J gene: TRBJ2-5; CDR3 protein: CAISDVGEETQYF; CDR3 DNA: TGTGCCATCAGTGATGTCGGGGAAGAGACCCAGTACTTC
clone size: -; D gene: -; V gene: TRBV5-1; J gene: TRBJ2-1; CDR3 protein: CASSLSDQYNEQFF; CDR3 DNA: TGCGCCAGCAGCTTGAGCGACCAGTACAATGAGCAGTTCTTC
clone size: once; D gene: -; V gene: TRBV4-1; J gene: TRBJ2-7; CDR3 protein: CASSQGVLPLYEQYF; CDR3 DNA: TGCGCCAGCAGCCAAGGGGTTTTGCCCCTTTACGAGCAGTACTTC
clone size: -; D gene: -; V gene: TRBV25-1; J gene: TRBJ2-5; CDR3 protein: CASSVARQETQYF; CDR3 DNA: TGTGCCAGCAGTGTAGCACGACAAGAGACCCAGTACTTC
clone size: -; D gene: -; V gene: TRBV2; J gene: TRBJ2-3; CDR3 protein: CASSPVSSTDTQYF; CDR3 DNA: TGTGCCAGCAGTCCAGTGTCTAGCACAGATACGCAGTATTTT
clone size: -; D gene: -; V gene: TRBV7-9; J gene: TRBJ2-2; CDR3 protein: CASSLTGTGELFF; CDR3 DNA: TGTGCCAGCAGCCTCACAGGGACCGGGGAGCTGTTTTTT
clone size: -; D gene: -; V gene: TRBV27; J gene: TRBJ2-7; CDR3 protein: CASSLVGAAYEQYF; CDR3 DNA: TGTGCCAGCAGCCTGGTGGGAGCTGCCTACGAGCAGTACTTC
clone size: -; D gene: TRBD2; V gene: TRBV11-2; J gene: TRBJ2-3; CDR3 protein: CASSSLFLLAGESDTQYF; CDR3 DNA: TGTGCCAGCAGCTCCCTTTTCCTGTTAGCGGGAGAGTCAGATACGCAGTATTTT
clone size: -; D gene: -; V gene: TRBV7-2; J gene: TRBJ2-7; CDR3 protein: CADGEEGESAYEQYF; CDR3 DNA: TGTGCCGACGGGGAGGAGGGGGAGTCAGCCTACGAGCAGTACTTC
clone size: once; D gene: TRBD2; V gene: TRBV5-1; J gene: TRBJ2-7; CDR3 protein: CASSLGGSSYEQYF; CDR3 DNA: TGCGCCAGCAGCTTGGGCGGGAGCTCCTACGAGCAGTACTTC
clone size: -; D gene: TRBD1; V gene: TRBV28; J gene: TRBJ1-2; CDR3 protein: CASSLDRGLLDYGYTF; CDR3 DNA: TGTGCCAGCAGTCTAGACAGGGGGCTTTTAGACTATGGCTACACCTTC
clone size: -; D gene: TRBD2; V gene: TRBV6-5; J gene: TRBJ2-7; CDR3 protein: CASSYSSGRTYEQYF; CDR3 DNA: TGTGCCAGCAGTTACTCAAGCGGGAGAACCTACGAGCAGTACTTC